This is a list of T cell receptor beta chains from one sample in a study of blood T cell repertoires in COVID-19. Here immunoSEQ multiplex PCR was the method, and the copy in TCRdb shows in-frame clones only, minus some. The table lists around 150,000 clones, around 89% of them singletons, with approximately 2.5% in the top ten. Sample: peripheral blood. Receptors were obtained from a human donor with COVID-19, enrolled during active disease. The donor label of this sample is uncertain. CDR3s include the opening cysteine and the closing phenylalanine or tryptophan. The D gene is left open where the match is weak. The size of a clone is reported for some rows only, either as once, few or many, or as a class for expanded clones.

size	D	V	J	CDR3	DNA
NA	NA	TRBV12-5	TRBJ1-5	CASAGSNQPQHF	TGTGCTAGTGCGGGGAGCAATCAGCCCCAGCATTTT
few	NA	TRBV12-3/TRBV12-4	TRBJ1-2	CASRMAANYGYTF	TGTGCCAGCAGGATGGCCGCTAACTATGGCTACACCTTC
NA	NA	TRBV24-1	TRBJ2-1	CATSDSDSGQFF	TGTGCCACCAGTGATTCGGACAGCGGGCAGTTCTTC
NA	NA	TRBV21-1	TRBJ2-7	CASSTWTGFCEQYF	TGTGCCAGCAGCACCTGGACAGGGTTCTGCGAGCAGTACTTC
NA	NA	TRBV28	TRBJ1-3	CASSSGGHDSGNTIYF	TGTGCCAGCAGTTCTGGGGGCCACGACTCTGGAAACACCATATATTTT
NA	NA	TRBV4-2	TRBJ2-5	CASSPGQMGTQYF	TGTGCCAGCAGCCCAGGACAGATGGGGACCCAGTACTTC
once	NA	TRBV5-1	TRBJ1-1	CASSLRPPTVNTEAFF	TGCGCCAGCAGCTTGAGACCTCCGACAGTGAACACTGAAGCTTTCTTT
once	NA	TRBV5-1	TRBJ2-7	CASSIGGNSYEQYF	TGCGCCAGCAGCATAGGAGGGAACTCCTACGAGCAGTACTTC
NA	TRBD2	TRBV7-3	TRBJ2-7	CASSLGPSGYEQYF	TGTGCCAGCAGCTTAGGGCCTAGCGGTTACGAGCAGTACTTC
NA	TRBD2	TRBV12-5	TRBJ2-1	CASGSPFSGGYEQFF	TGTGCTAGTGGATCTCCTTTCTCGGGAGGTTATGAGCAGTTCTTC
NA	NA	TRBV7-9	TRBJ2-7	CASSLGYRSSYEQYF	TGTGCCAGCAGCTTAGGCTACCGAAGCTCCTACGAGCAGTACTTC
NA	NA	TRBV29-1	TRBJ1-2	CSVGGAGDKYGYTF	TGCAGCGTTGGAGGGGCAGGGGATAAGTATGGCTACACCTTC
NA	TRBD2	TRBV25-1	TRBJ2-3	CASSDPAAGSTDTQYF	TGTGCCAGCAGTGACCCGGCAGCGGGGAGCACAGATACGCAGTATTTT
few	NA	TRBV6-5	TRBJ2-2	CASTPLGESGELFF	TGTGCCAGCACCCCTCTCGGGGAGTCCGGGGAGCTGTTTTTT
once	NA	TRBV6-4	TRBJ1-1	CASSPTPWGPEAFF	TGTGCCAGCAGTCCGACACCCTGGGGCCCTGAAGCTTTCTTT
NA	NA	TRBV11-3	TRBJ2-2	CASKRRVNTGELFF	TGTGCCAGCAAAAGGAGGGTAAACACCGGGGAGCTGTTTTTT
NA	TRBD1	TRBV19	TRBJ1-5	CASSISLRDSHQPQHF	TGTGCCAGTAGTATAAGCCTCCGGGACAGCCATCAGCCCCAGCATTTT
NA	NA	TRBV7-9	TRBJ1-2	CALDRFNGYTF	TGTGCCCTAGACAGGTTCAATGGCTACACCTTC
NA	NA	TRBV19	TRBJ2-6	CASGGRVGAGANVLTF	TGTGCCAGTGGGGGCAGGGTGGGAGCTGGGGCCAACGTCCTGACTTTC
NA	NA	TRBV29-1	TRBJ1-1	CSVAGDTEAFF	TGCAGCGTTGCAGGGGACACTGAAGCTTTCTTT
NA	TRBD2	TRBV28	TRBJ2-1	CASSLGGSSYNEQFF	TGTGCCAGCAGTTTGGGGGGGTCCTCCTACAATGAGCAGTTCTTC
NA	NA	TRBV3-1/TRBV3-2	TRBJ2-1	CASIDSGYNEQFF	TGTGCCAGCATCGATAGCGGTTACAATGAGCAGTTCTTC